This TCR beta chain stems from a study of T cells after yellow fever vaccination. The ends lost 6 bases at V and 0 bases at J; junction bases unmatched: 1. Looked up from germline, CDR1 is SQVTM and CDR2 is ANQGSEA. The CDR3 loop spans 12 amino acids. TCRdb reprocessed the 5' RACE reads via MiXCR and lists one record per CDR3 protein. The repertoire includes about 260,000 distinct CDR3 sequences, about 5.2% of them detected once, and 2.5% to 4% sits in the top ten. The specimen comprised CD4+ T cells sorted from PBMCs, sampled on the day of the yellow fever booster vaccination. The TCR comes from a man aged 18-30 years who received the YFV17D yellow fever vaccine. The chain carries TRBV29-1 and TRBJ1-2; 7 bases map to TRBD1. CDR3 protein: CSVQGANYGYTF. CDR3 bases: TGCAGCGTGCAGGGGGCTAACTATGGCTACACCTTC.